This T cell receptor (beta chain) came from a study of T cells in women clearing cervical HPV infection. At the level of the study: Controls gave blood once infection was undetectable; cases at lesion identification.

This CDR3 has 15 amino acids. CDR1 and CDR2 from the germline V gene are MNHEY and SVGEGT. Trimming removed 10 bases at V and 1 base at J, with 19 bases between. Libraries were prepared by immunoSEQ multiplex PCR; TCRdb keeps only in-frame clonotypes and omits some of them. This table holds about 30,000 clones. Points on this clone: The read halts 3 residues ahead of the CDR3 end, with the missing end drawn from the germline J gene.

V gene TRBV6-2 or TRBV6-3 combines with J gene TRBJ1-1; D may be TRBD1 (5 bases). The TCR originated in a woman aged 18 to 69 with a cervical HPV16 infection that either progressed to CIN3+ or cleared (not recorded which). Material: blood buffy coat. The CDR3 sequence: CATTRIMTANTEAFF. The DNA read from the CDR3 is TGTGCCACGACCAGAATAATGACAGCGAACACTGAA.